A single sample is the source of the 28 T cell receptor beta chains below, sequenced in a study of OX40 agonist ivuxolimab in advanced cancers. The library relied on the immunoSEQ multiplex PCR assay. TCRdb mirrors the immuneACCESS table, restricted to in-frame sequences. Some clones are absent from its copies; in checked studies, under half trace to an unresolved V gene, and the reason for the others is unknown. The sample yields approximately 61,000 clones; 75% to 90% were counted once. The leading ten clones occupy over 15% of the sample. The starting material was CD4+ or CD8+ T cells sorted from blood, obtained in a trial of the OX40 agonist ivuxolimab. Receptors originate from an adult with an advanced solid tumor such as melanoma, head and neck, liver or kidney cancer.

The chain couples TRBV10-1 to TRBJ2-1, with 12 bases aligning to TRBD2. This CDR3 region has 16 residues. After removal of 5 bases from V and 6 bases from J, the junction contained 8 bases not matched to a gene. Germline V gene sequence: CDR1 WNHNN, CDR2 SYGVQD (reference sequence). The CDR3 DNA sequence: TGCGCCAGCAGTAACCCTAGCGGGAGGGGATCCAATGAGCAGTTCTTC. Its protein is CASSNPSGRGSNEQFF.

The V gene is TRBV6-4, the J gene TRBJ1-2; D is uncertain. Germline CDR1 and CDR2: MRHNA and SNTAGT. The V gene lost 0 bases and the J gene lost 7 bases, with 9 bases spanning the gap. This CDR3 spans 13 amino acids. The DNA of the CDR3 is TGTGCCAGCAGTGACTCGGAGGGCGGTGGCTACACCTTC. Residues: CASSDSEGGGYTF.

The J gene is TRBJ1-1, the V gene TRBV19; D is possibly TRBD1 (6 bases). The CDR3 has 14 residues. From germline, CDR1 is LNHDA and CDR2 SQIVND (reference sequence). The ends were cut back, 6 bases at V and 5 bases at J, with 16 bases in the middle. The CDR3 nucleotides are TGTGCCAGTAGGTTGGCAGGGGCGGGGACTGAAGCTTTCTTT. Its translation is CASRLAGAGTEAFF.

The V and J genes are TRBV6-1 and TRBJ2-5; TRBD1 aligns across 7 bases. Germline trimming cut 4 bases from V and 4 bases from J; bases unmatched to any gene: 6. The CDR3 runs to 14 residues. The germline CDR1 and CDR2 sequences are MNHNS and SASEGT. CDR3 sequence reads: CASSGTGARETQYF. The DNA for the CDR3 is TGTGCCAGCAGTGGAACAGGGGCGCGAGAGACCCAGTACTTC.

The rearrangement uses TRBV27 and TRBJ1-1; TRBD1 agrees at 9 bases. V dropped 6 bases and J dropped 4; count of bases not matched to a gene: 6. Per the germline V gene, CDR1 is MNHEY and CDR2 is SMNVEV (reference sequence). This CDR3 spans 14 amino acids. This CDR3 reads CASSLQGAGTEAFF. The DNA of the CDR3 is TGTGCCAGCAGCCTACAGGGGGCGGGCACTGAAGCTTTCTTT.

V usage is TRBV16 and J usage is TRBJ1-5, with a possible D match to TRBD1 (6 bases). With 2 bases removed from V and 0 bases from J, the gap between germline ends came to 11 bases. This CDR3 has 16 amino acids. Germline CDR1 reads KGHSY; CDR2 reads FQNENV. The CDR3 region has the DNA TGTGCCAGCAGCCAAGGACAGCCATATAGCAATCAGCCCCAGCATTTT. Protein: CASSQGQPYSNQPQHF.

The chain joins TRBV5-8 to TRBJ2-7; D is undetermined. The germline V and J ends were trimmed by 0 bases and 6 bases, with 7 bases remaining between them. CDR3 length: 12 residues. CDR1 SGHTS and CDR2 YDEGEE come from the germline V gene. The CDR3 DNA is TGTGCCAGCAGCTTGGGCCCTCGCGAGCAGTACTTC. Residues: CASSLGPREQYF.

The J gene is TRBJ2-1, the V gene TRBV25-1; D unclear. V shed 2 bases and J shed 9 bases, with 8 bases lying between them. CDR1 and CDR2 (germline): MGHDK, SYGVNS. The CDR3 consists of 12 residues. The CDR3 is CASSEALFEQFF. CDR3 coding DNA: TGTGCCAGCAGTGAAGCCCTATTTGAGCAGTTCTTC.

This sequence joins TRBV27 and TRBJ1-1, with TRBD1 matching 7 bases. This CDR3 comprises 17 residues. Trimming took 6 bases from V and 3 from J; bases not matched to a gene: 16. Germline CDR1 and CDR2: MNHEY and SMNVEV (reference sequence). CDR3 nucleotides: TGTGCCAGCAGGTCTCTTCCGCTCCAGGGGGGGTACACTGAAGCTTTCTTT. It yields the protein CASRSLPLQGGYTEAFF.

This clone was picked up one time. CDR3 bases: TGTGCCAGCAGCCCGGGACACCCCGCATACAATGAGCAGTTCTTC. It specifies CASSPGHPAYNEQFF. The chain is built from TRBV27 and TRBJ2-1; D may be TRBD1 (6 bases). Trimming took 6 bases from V and 4 from J, leaving 16 bases between them. CDR1 MNHEY and CDR2 SMNVEV come from the germline V gene (reference sequence). This CDR3 has 15 residues.

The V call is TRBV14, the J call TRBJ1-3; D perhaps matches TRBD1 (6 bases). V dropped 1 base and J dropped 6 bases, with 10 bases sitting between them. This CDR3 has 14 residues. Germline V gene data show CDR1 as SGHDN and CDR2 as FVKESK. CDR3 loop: CASSQGGLPNTIYF. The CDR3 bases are TGTGCCAGCAGCCAAGGGGGGCTGCCAAACACCATATATTTT.

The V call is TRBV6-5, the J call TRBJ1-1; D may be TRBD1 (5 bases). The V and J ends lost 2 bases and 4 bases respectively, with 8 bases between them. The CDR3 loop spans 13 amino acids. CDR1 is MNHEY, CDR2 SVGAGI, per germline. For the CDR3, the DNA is TGTGCCAGCAGTTACGGGGGAACCACTGAAGCTTTCTTT. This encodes CASSYGGTTEAFF.

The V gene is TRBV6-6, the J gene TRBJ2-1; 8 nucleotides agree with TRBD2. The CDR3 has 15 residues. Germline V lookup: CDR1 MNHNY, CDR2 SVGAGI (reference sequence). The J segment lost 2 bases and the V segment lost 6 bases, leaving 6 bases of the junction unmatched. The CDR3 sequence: CASSTTSVTYNEQFF. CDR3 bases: TGTGCCAGCAGCACGACTAGCGTCACCTACAATGAGCAGTTCTTC.

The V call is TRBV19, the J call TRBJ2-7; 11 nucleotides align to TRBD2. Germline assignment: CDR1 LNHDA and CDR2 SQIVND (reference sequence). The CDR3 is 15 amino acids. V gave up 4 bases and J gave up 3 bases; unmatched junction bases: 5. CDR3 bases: TGTGCCAGTAGTACCGGGACTAGCGGTTACTACGAGCAGTACTTC. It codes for CASSTGTSGYYEQYF.

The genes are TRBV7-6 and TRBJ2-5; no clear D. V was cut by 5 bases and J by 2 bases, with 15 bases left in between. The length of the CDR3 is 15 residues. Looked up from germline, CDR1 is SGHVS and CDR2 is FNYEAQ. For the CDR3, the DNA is TGTGCCAGCAGCCCTCTTCCGACTTCTCAAGAGACCCAGTACTTC. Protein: CASSPLPTSQETQYF.

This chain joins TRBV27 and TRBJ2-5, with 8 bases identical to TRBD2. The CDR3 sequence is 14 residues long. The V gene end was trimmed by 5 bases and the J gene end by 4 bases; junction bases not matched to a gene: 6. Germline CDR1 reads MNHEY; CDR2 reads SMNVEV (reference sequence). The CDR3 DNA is TGTGCCAGCAGTCGAGCGGGAGAGGGAGAGACCCAGTACTTC. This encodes CASSRAGEGETQYF.

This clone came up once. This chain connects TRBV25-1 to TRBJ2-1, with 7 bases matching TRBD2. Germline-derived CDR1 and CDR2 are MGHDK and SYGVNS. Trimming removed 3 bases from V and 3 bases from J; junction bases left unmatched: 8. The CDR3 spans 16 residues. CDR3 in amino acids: CASSEGLVAGYNEQFF. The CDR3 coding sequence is TGTGCCAGCAGTGAGGGTTTGGTAGCGGGCTACAATGAGCAGTTCTTC.

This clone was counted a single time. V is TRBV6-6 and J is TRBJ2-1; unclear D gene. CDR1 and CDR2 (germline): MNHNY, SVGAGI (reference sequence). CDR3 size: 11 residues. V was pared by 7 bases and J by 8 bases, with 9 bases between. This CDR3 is CASTGGDEQFF. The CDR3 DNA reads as TGTGCCAGCACAGGTGGGGATGAGCAGTTCTTC.

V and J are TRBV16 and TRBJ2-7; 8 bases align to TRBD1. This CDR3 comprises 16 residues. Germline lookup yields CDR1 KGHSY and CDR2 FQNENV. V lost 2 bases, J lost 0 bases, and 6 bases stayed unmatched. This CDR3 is CASSQARTGHSYEQYF. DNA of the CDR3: TGTGCCAGCAGCCAAGCCCGGACAGGGCACTCCTACGAGCAGTACTTC.

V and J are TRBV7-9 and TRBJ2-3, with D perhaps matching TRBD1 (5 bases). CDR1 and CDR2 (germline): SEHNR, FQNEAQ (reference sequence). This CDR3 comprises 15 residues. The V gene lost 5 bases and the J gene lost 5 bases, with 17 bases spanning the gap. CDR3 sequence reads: CASSPRVGQGDTQYF. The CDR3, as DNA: TGTGCCAGCAGCCCACGGGTAGGGCAGGGAGATACGCAGTATTTT. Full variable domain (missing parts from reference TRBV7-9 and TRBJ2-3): DTGVSQNPRHKITKRGQNVTFRCDPISEHNRLYWYRQTLGQGPEFLTYFQNEAQLEKSRLLSDRFSAERPKGSFSTLEIQRTEQGDSAMYLCASSPRVGQGDTQYFGPGTRLTVL.

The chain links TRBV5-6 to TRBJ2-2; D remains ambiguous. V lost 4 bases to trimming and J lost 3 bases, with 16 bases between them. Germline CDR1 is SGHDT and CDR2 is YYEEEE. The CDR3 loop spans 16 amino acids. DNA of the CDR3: TGTGCCAGCAGCCAACGAAAAGCCCGGTACACCGGGGAGCTGTTTTTT. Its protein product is CASSQRKARYTGELFF. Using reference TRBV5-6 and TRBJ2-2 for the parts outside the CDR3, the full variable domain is DAGVTQSPTHLIKTRGQQVTLRCSPKSGHDTVSWYQQALGQGPQFIFQYYEEEERQRGNFPDRFSGHQFPNYSSELNVNALLLGDSALYLCASSQRKARYTGELFFGEGSRLTVL.

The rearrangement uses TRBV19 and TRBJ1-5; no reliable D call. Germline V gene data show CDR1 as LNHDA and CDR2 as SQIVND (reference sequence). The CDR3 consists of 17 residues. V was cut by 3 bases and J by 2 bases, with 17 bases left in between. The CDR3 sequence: CASSMEPWDVGNQPQHF. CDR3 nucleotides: TGTGCCAGTAGTATGGAGCCCTGGGATGTAGGCAATCAGCCCCAGCATTTT.

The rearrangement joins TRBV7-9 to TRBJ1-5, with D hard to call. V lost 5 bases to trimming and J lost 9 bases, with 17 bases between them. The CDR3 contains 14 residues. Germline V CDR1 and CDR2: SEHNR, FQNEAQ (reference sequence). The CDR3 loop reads CASSTRTAPSPQHF. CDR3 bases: TGTGCCAGCAGCACCCGGACTGCCCCATCGCCCCAGCATTTT.

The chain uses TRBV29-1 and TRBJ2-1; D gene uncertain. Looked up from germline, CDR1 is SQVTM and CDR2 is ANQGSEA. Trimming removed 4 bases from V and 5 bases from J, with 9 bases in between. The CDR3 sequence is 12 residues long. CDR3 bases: TGCAGCGTTGTCCTGACGGACAATGAGCAGTTCTTC. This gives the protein CSVVLTDNEQFF.

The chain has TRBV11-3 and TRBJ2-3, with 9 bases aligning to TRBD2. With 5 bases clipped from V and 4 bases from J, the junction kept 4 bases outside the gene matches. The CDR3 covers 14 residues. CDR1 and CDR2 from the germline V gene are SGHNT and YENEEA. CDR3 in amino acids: CASSRSGSPDTQYF. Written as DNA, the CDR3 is TGTGCCAGCAGCCGTAGCGGGAGCCCAGATACGCAGTATTTT.

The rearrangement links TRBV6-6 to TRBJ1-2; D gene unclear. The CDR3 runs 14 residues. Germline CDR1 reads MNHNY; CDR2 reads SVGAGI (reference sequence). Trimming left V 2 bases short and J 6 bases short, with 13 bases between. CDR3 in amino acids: CASSYRELADGYTF. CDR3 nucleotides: TGTGCCAGCAGTTACAGGGAATTGGCGGATGGCTACACCTTC.

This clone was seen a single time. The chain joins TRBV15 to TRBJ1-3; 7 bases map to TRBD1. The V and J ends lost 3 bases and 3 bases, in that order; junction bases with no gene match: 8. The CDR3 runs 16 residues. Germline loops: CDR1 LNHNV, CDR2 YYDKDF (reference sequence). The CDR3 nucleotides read TGTGCCACCAGCAGCCTCATGACAGGGTTTGGAAACACCATATATTTT. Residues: CATSSLMTGFGNTIYF.

The CDR3 coding sequence is TGTGCCAGTAGTAATCCGGGACTCCGCTACGAGCAGTACTTC. It yields the protein CASSNPGLRYEQYF. The chain recombines TRBV19 with TRBJ2-5, with a tentative D call TRBD2 (6 bases). The J call may be mistaken, given a closer DNA end match to TRBJ2-7. This CDR3 is 14 amino acids long. The germline V gene encodes CDR1 LNHDA and CDR2 SQIVND (reference sequence).